This T cell receptor (beta chain) came from a study of cytomegalovirus exposure and HLA in healthy donors. The study ran its PCR with 60 Vbeta and 13 Jbeta primers. Here immunoSEQ multiplex PCR was the method, and the copy in TCRdb shows in-frame clones only, minus some. The data hold approximately 160,000 clones, with roughly 65% observed a single time. This CDR3 is 16 amino acids long. The clonotype was recovered from a woman younger than 35 in good health and CMV-seropositive. Sequencing was performed on PBMCs. The V gene is TRBV12-2, the J gene TRBJ2-7; the table's D call, TRBD2, has no DNA check behind it. TRBV12-2 is a pseudogene. The CDR3 protein is CASRFRLGGLSYEQYF. The CDR3 region has the DNA TGTGCAAGTCGCTTTCGGCTCGGCGGGCTCTCCTACGAGCAGTACTTC.